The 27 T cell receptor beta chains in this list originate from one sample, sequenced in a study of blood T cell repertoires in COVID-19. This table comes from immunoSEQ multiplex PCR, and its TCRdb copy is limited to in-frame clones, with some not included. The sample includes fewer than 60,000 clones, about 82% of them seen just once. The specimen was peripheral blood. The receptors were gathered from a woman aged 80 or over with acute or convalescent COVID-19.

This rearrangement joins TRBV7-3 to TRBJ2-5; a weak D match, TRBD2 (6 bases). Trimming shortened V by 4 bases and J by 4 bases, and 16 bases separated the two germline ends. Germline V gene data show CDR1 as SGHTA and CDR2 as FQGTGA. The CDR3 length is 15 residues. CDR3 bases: TGTGCCAGCAGCTCAGGAGGAGGGATCCCAGAGACCCAGTACTTC. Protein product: CASSSGGGIPETQYF. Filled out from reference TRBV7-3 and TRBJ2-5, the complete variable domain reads GAGVSQTPSNKVTEKGKYVELRCDPISGHTALYWYRQSLGQGPEFLIYFQGTGAADDSGLPNDRFFAVRPEGSVSTLKIQRTERGDSAVYLCASSSGGGIPETQYFGPGTRLLVL.

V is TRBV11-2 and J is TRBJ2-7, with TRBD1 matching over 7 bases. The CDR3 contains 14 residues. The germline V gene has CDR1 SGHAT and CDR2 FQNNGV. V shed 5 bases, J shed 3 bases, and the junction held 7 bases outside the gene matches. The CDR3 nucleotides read TGTGCCAGCAGCCCAGACCGGGACAGCTACGAGCAGTACTTC. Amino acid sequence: CASSPDRDSYEQYF.

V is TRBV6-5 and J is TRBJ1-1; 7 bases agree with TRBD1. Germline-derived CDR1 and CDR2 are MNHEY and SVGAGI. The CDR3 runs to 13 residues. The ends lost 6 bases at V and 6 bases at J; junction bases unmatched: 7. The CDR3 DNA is TGTGCCAGCAGAGAGACAGGGCCGGCTGAAGCTTTCTTT. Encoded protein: CASRETGPAEAFF.

CDR3 sequence: CAWSRASGGQGDTQYF. CDR3 DNA: TGTGCCTGGAGTAGGGCTAGCGGGGGGCAAGGGGATACGCAGTATTTT. The chain has TRBV30 and TRBJ2-3; the match to TRBD2 covers 11 bases. Unmatched junction bases numbered 10, after V lost 2 bases and J lost 6 bases. Looked up from germline, CDR1 is GTSNPN and CDR2 is SVGIG (reference sequence). The CDR3 sequence is 16 residues long.

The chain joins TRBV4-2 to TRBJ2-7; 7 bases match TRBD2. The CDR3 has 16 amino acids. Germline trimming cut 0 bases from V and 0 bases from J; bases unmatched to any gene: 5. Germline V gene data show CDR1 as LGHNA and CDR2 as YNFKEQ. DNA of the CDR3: TGTGCCAGCAGCCAAGATGTGGGGGGGGACTCCTACGAGCAGTACTTC. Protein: CASSQDVGGDSYEQYF.

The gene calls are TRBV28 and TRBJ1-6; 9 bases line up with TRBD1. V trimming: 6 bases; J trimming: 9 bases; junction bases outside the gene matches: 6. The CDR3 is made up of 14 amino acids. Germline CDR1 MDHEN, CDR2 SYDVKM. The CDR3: CASREGQGGSPLHF. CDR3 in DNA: TGTGCCAGCAGGGAGGGACAGGGTGGTTCACCCCTCCACTTT.

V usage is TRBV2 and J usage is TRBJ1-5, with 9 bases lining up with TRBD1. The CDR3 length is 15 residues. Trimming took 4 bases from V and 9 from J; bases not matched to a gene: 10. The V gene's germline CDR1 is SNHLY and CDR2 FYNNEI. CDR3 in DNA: TGTGCCAGCAGTGCGAACAGGGGGCCTCAAGGGCCCCAGCATTTT. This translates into CASSANRGPQGPQHF.

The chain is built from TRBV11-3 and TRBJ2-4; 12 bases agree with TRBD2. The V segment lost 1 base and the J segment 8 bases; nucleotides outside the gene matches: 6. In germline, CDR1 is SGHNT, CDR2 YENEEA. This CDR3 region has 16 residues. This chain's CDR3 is CASSLGLAGARDIQYF. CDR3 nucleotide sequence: TGTGCCAGCAGCTTAGGACTAGCGGGGGCCAGGGACATTCAGTACTTC.

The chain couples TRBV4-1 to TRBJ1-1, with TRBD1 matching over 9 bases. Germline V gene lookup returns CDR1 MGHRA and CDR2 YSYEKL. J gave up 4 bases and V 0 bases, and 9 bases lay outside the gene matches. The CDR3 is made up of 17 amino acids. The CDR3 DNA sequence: TGCGCCAGCAGCCAAGATAGGGACAGGGCTACGGGCACTGAAGCTTTCTTT. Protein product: CASSQDRDRATGTEAFF.

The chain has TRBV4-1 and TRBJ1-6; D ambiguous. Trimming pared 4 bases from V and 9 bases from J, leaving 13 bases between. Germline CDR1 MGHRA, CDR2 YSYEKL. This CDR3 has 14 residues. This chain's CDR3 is CASSPSTVGSPLHF. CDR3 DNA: TGCGCCAGCAGCCCTAGTACCGTCGGTTCACCCCTCCACTTT.

CDR3 sequence (DNA): TGTGCCAGTAGTTCCAGCTACGAGCAGTACTTC. Translation gives CASSSSYEQYF. The rearrangement joins TRBV19 to TRBJ2-7; no definite D call. Trimming pared 5 bases from V and 3 bases from J, leaving 5 bases between. Germline values: CDR1 LNHDA, CDR2 SQIVND (reference sequence). The CDR3 consists of 11 residues.

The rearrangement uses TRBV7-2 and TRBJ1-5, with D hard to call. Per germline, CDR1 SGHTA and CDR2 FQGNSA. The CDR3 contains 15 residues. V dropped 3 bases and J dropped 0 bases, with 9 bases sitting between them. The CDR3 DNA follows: TGTGCCAGCAGCTTCGCCGGGAATAGCAATCAGCCCCAGCATTTT. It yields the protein CASSFAGNSNQPQHF. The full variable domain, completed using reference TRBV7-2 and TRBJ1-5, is GAGVSQSPSNKVTEKGKDVELRCDPISGHTALYWYRQSLGQGLEFLIYFQGNSAPDKSGLPSDRFSAERTGGSVSTLTIQRTQQEDSAVYLCASSFAGNSNQPQHFGDGTRLSIL.

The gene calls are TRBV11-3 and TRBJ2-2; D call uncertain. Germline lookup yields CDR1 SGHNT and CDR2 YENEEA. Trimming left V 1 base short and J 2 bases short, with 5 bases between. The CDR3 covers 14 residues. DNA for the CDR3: TGTGCCAGCAGCTTAGGTAGAAACACCGGGGAGCTGTTTTTT. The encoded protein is CASSLGRNTGELFF.

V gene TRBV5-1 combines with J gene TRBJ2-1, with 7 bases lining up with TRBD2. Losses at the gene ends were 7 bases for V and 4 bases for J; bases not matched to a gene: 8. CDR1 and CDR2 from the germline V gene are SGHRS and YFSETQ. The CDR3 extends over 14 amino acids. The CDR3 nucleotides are TGCGCCAGCCTCGGGGGGTCGTTTTACAATGAGCAGTTCTTC. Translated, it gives CASLGGSFYNEQFF.

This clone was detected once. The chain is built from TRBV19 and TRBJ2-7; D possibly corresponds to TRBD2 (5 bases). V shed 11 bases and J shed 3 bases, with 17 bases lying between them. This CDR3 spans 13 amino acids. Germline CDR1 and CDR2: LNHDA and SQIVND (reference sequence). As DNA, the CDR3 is TGTGCCGCTGCTCTAGCAGGTGGCTACGAGCAGTACTTC. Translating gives CAAALAGGYEQYF.

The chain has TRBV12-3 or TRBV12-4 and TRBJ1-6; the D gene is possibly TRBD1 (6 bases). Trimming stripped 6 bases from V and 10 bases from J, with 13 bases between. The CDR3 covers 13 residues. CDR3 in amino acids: CASRGRGESPLHF. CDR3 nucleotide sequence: TGTGCCAGCAGGGGCAGGGGAGAGTCACCCCTCCACTTT.

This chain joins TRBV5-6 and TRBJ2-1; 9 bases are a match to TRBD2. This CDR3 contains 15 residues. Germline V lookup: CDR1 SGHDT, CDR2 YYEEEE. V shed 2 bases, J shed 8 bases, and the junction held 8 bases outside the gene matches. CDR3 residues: CASSLTGTSPDEQFF. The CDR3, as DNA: TGTGCCAGCAGCTTAACCGGGACTAGCCCCGATGAGCAGTTCTTC.

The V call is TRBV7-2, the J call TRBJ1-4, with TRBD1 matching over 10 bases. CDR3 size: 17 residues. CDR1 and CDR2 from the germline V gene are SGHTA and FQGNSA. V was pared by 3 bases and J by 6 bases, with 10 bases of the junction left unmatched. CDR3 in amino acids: CASSFGGQGEPYEKLFF. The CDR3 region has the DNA TGTGCCAGCAGCTTCGGAGGACAGGGGGAACCTTATGAAAAACTGTTTTTT.

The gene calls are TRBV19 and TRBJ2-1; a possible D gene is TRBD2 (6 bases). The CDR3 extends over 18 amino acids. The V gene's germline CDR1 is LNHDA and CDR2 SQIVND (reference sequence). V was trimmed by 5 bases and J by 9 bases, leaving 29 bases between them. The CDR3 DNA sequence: TGTGCCAGTAGTCCCGGGGGTAGTTTGAAGTATACAACGGGTGAGCAGTTCTTC. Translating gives CASSPGGSLKYTTGEQFF.

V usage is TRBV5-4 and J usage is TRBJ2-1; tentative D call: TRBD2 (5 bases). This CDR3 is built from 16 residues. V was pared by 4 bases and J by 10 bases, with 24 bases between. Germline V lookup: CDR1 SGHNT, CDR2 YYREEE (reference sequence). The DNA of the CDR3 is TGTGCCAGCAGCCCGGCGGCTAGCAGCTCGTCACGGGAGCAGTTCTTC. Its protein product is CASSPAASSSSREQFF.

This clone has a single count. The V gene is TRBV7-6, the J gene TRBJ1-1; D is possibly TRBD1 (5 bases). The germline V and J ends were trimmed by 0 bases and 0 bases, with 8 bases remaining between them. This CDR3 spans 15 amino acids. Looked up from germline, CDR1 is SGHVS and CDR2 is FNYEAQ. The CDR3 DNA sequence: TGTGCCAGCAGCTTAGCGGGGGGGGTGAACACTGAAGCTTTCTTT. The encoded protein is CASSLAGGVNTEAFF.

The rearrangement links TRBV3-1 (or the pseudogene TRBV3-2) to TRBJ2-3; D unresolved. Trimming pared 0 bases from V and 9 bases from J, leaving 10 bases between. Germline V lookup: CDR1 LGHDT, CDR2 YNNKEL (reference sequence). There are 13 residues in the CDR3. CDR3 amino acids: CASSQDHSLTQYF. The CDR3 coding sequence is TGTGCCAGCAGCCAAGATCACAGCCTCACGCAGTATTTT.

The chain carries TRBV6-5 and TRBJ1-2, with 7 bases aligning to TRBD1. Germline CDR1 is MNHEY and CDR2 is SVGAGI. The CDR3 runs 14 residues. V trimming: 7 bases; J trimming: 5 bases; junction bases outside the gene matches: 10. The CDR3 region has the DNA TGTGCCAGCAAACTAAGCAGGGGGTTATATGGCTACACCTTC. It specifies CASKLSRGLYGYTF.

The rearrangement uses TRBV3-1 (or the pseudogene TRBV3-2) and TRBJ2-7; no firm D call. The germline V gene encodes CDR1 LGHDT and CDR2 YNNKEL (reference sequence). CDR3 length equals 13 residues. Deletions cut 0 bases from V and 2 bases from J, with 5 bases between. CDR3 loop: CASSQDAAYEQYF. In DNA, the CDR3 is TGTGCCAGCAGCCAAGATGCGGCCTACGAGCAGTACTTC.

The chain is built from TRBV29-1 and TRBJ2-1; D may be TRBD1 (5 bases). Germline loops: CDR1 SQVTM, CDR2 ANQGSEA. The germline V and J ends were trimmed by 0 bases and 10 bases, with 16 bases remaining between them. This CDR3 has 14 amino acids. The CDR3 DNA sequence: TGCAGCGTTGAAGATCGCGGCAGGGTGACCGAGCAGTTCTTC. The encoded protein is CSVEDRGRVTEQFF.

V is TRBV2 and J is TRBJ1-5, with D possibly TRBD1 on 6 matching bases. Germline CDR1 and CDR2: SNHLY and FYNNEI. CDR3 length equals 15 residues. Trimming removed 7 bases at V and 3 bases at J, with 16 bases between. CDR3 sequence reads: CASTLMGGPNQPQHF. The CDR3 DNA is TGTGCCAGCACCTTGATGGGGGGGCCCAATCAGCCCCAGCATTTT.

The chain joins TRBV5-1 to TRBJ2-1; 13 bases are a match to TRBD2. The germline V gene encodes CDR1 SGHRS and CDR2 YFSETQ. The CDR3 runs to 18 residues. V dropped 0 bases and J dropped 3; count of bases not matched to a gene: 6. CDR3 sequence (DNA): TGCGCCAGCAGCTTGGGACTAGCGGGAGGCGGCTTCTACAATGAGCAGTTCTTC. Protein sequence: CASSLGLAGGGFYNEQFF.